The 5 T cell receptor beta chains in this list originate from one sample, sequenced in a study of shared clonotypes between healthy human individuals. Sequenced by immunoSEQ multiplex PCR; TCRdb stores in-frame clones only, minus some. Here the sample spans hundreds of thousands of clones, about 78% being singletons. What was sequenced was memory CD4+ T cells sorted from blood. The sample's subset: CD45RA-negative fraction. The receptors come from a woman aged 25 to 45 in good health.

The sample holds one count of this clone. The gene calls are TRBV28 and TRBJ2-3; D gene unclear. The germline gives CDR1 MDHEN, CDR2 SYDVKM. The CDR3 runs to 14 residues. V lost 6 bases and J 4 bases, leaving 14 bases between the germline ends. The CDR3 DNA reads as TGTGCCAGCAGGTTCCCCCGGAGCTCAGATACGCAGTATTTT. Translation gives CASRFPRSSDTQYF.

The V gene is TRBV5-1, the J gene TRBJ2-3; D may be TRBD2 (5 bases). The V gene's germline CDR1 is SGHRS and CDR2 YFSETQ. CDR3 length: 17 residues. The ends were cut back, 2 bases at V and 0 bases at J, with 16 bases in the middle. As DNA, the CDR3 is TGCGCCAGCAGCTTAACCCTAGCTGATACTAGCACAGATACGCAGTATTTT. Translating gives CASSLTLADTSTDTQYF.

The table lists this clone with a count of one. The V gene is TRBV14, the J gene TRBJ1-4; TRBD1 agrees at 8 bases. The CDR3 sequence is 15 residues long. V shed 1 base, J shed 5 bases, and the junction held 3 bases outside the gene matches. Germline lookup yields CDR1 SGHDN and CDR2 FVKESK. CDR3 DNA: TGTGCCAGCAGCCAAGCCCAGGGGGCGAATGAAAAACTGTTTTTT. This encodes CASSQAQGANEKLFF.

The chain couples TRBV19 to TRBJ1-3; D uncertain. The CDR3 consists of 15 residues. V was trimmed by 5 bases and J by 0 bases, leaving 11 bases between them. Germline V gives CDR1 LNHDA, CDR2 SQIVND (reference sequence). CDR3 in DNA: TGTGCCAGTAGTGCGGACGCCCGCTCTGGAAACACCATATATTTT. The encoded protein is CASSADARSGNTIYF.

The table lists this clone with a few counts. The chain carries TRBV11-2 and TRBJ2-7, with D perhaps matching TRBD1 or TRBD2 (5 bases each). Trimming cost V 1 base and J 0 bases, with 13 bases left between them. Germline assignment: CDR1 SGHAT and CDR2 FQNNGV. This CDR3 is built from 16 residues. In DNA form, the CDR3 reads TGTGCCAGCAGCTTAGGGACACTAACTAGCTCCTACGAGCAGTACTTC. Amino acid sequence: CASSLGTLTSSYEQYF.